One and the same sample provided the 10 T cell receptor beta chains below, sequenced in a study of CD8+CD57+ T cells in acquired aplastic anemia. TCR beta VDJ and CDR3 were profiled, and genomic DNA was the template. Via MiXCR, TCRdb re-called the reads, giving one row per CDR3 protein. The table records around 200,000 distinct CDR3 sequences, around 60% of them present only once. The sample consisted of sorted CD4+, CD8+, or CD8+CD57+ T cells (not recorded which) from PBMCs. These TCRs come from a human donor in good health.

The rearrangement joins TRBV12-3 or TRBV12-4 to TRBJ1-3; D unclear. The ends were cut back, 2 bases at V and 4 bases at J, with 3 bases in the middle. The CDR3 runs 12 residues. DNA for the CDR3: TGTGCCAGCAGTTTACTAGGAAACACCATATATTTT. It encodes CASSLLGNTIYF.

V usage is TRBV7-9 and J usage is TRBJ2-7, with D tentatively TRBD1 or TRBD2 (5 bases each). The CDR3 length is 13 residues. Trimming removed 5 bases from V and 3 bases from J, with 11 bases in between. CDR1 SEHNR and CDR2 FQNEAQ come from the germline V gene (reference sequence). The CDR3 sequence is CASSPGRRYEQYF. The CDR3 region has the DNA TGTGCCAGCAGCCCGGGACGCCGCTACGAGCAGTACTTC.

This clonotype occurred a few times. The J gene is TRBJ2-1, the V gene TRBV4-2; TRBD2 agrees at 11 bases. The CDR3 spans 17 residues. V lost 2 bases, J lost 8 bases, and 11 bases stayed unmatched. Germline assignment: CDR1 LGHNA and CDR2 YNFKEQ. The CDR3 reads CASSQSALAGEVHEQFF. In DNA form, the CDR3 reads TGTGCCAGCAGCCAAAGTGCACTAGCGGGAGAAGTGCATGAGCAGTTCTTC.

The chain employs TRBV25-1 and TRBJ2-3, with D perhaps TRBD2 (5 bases). In germline, CDR1 is MGHDK, CDR2 SYGVNS. This CDR3 has 19 amino acids. The ends were cut back, 2 bases at V and 4 bases at J, with 25 bases in the middle. The CDR3 loop is CASSEEASSGIGRPDTQYF. For the CDR3, the DNA is TGTGCCAGCAGTGAAGAAGCTAGCAGTGGGATAGGGAGACCAGATACGCAGTATTTT.

To note about this clonotype: The junction shows a germline mismatch at one end, possibly a read error. The chain employs TRBV15 and TRBJ1-2; 8 bases are shared with TRBD1. This CDR3 is 14 amino acids long. Germline loops: CDR1 LNHNV, CDR2 YYDKDF (reference sequence). Written as DNA, the CDR3 is TGTGCCGCCAGCCGAGAGACAGGGGACTATGGCTACACCTTC. It yields the protein CAASRETGDYGYTF.

This clonotype was detected only a few times. This sequence joins TRBV29-1 and TRBJ2-1; 11 bases line up with TRBD2. With V trimmed by 6 bases and J by 4 bases, 8 bases remained unmatched. Germline CDR1 SQVTM, CDR2 ANQGSEA. The CDR3 runs 15 residues. This CDR3 is CSVLGGLAVYNEQFF. Here the CDR3 DNA reads TGCAGCGTCCTCGGGGGACTAGCGGTATACAATGAGCAGTTCTTC.

This clonotype was seen only once. This chain links TRBV5-1 with TRBJ2-3, with TRBD1 matching over 7 bases. CDR1 and CDR2 from the germline V gene are SGHRS and YFSETQ. Trimming cost V 1 base and J 2 bases; bases outside gene matches: 4. There are 15 residues in the CDR3. The CDR3 sequence: CASSLRGTDTDTQYF. CDR3 DNA: TGCGCCAGCAGCTTGAGGGGGACAGACACAGATACGCAGTATTTT.

This clonotype has a count of ten or more. V usage is TRBV20-1 and J usage is TRBJ2-6; D may be TRBD2 (6 bases). CDR1 is DFQATT, CDR2 SNEGSKA, per germline (reference sequence). The CDR3 runs 18 residues. Trimming stripped 6 bases from V and 0 bases from J, with 21 bases between. The CDR3 nucleotides are TGCAGTGCCAGCGACATGGGAGGCAGCAGCTCTGGGGCCAACGTCCTGACTTTC. This translates into CSASDMGGSSSGANVLTF.

This clonotype appeared once. This chain joins TRBV3-1 and TRBJ1-5, with D hard to call. The V end was cut by 3 bases, the J end by 5 bases, with 8 bases between. The CDR3 is 13 residues long. Germline V gives CDR1 LGHDT, CDR2 YNNKEL (reference sequence). The CDR3 bases are TGTGCCAGCAGCCATGGCACCGATCAGCCCCAGCATTTT. It translates to CASSHGTDQPQHF.

In this sample, this clonotype turned up many times. V gene TRBV4-3 combines with J gene TRBJ1-4, with 10 nucleotides matching TRBD1. CDR1 and CDR2 (germline): LGHNA, YSLEER. With 0 bases clipped from V and 4 bases from J, the junction kept 2 bases outside the gene matches. The CDR3 length is 16 residues. The chain's CDR3 is CASSQEDRGVNEKLFF. The CDR3 bases are TGCGCCAGCAGCCAAGAGGACAGGGGGGTTAATGAAAAACTGTTTTTT.